Below are 8 T cell receptor beta chains sequenced from a single sample in a study of blood T cell repertoires in COVID-19. Profiling relied on immunoSEQ multiplex PCR, and the TCRdb table lists in-frame clones only, not all of them. The table records under 250,000 clones, around 84% of them present only once. The sample taken for sequencing was peripheral blood. The receptors shown here come from a human donor in a cohort sampled during active COVID-19.

The rearrangement links TRBV19 to TRBJ1-2, with a possible D match to TRBD1 (5 bases). The germline gives CDR1 LNHDA, CDR2 SQIVND (reference sequence). This CDR3 region has 13 residues. V was pared by 3 bases and J by 3 bases, with 8 bases between. The CDR3 sequence: CASSMSGYYGYTF. Written as DNA, the CDR3 is TGTGCCAGTAGTATGTCAGGGTACTATGGCTACACCTTC.

The chain links TRBV19 to TRBJ2-7; TRBD2 might be the D (5 bases). The germline V and J ends were trimmed by 5 bases and 3 bases, with 14 bases remaining between them. CDR1 and CDR2 from the germline V gene are LNHDA and SQIVND (reference sequence). The CDR3 runs to 14 residues. Written as DNA, the CDR3 is TGTGCCAGTAGTGTTGCGGGCGAAGGCTACGAGCAGTACTTC. Its translation is CASSVAGEGYEQYF.

The chain employs TRBV28 and TRBJ2-5; a possible D gene is TRBD2 (6 bases). CDR1 is MDHEN, CDR2 SYDVKM, per germline. The CDR3 spans 15 residues. The V and J ends lost 5 bases and 3 bases respectively, with 16 bases between them. The CDR3 region is CASSPRGGGEETQYF. CDR3 in DNA: TGTGCCAGCAGTCCGAGGGGAGGAGGGGAAGAGACCCAGTACTTC.

The chain combines TRBV25-1 with TRBJ2-7, with 10 nucleotides matching TRBD2. This CDR3 is built from 15 residues. Germline lookup yields CDR1 MGHDK and CDR2 SYGVNS. J was trimmed by 3 bases and V by 4 bases; bases with no gene match: 6. In DNA, the CDR3 is TGTGCCAGCAGTGCAGCTAGCGGGAGATTCTACGAGCAGTACTTC. It is translated as CASSAASGRFYEQYF.

This rearrangement joins TRBV11-3 to TRBJ2-2; D is perhaps TRBD2 (6 bases). V was trimmed by 3 bases and J by 4 bases, leaving 12 bases between them. Per the germline V gene, CDR1 is SGHNT and CDR2 is YENEEA. CDR3 size: 15 residues. CDR3 nucleotide sequence: TGTGCCAGCAGCTTCGGGGGAGGCCTCACCGGGGAGCTGTTTTTT. As protein: CASSFGGGLTGELFF.

The chain has TRBV3-1 (or the pseudogene TRBV3-2) and TRBJ2-1; D is unresolved. The CDR3 has 16 residues. V dropped 1 base and J dropped 0 bases, with 10 bases sitting between them. Germline values: CDR1 LGHDT, CDR2 YNNKEL (reference sequence). The CDR3 coding sequence is TGTGCCAGCAGCCAAGTCGGCGGTAGCTCCTACAATGAGCAGTTCTTC. Encoded protein: CASSQVGGSSYNEQFF.

CDR3 bases: TGTGCCAGCAGCCAACCTACGGAGAGCTATGGCTACACCTTC. Translated: CASSQPTESYGYTF. The genes are TRBV4-2 and TRBJ1-2; the D is unclear. The CDR3 is made up of 14 amino acids. Germline CDR1 and CDR2: LGHNA and YNFKEQ. With 2 bases removed from V and 4 bases from J, the gap between germline ends came to 11 bases.

The V call is TRBV18, the J call TRBJ1-1; 9 bases agree with TRBD1. There are 16 residues in the CDR3. Unmatched junction bases numbered 5, after V lost 3 bases and J lost 0 bases. Germline V gives CDR1 KGHSH, CDR2 LQKENI. CDR3 amino acids: CASSPPGTGMNTEAFF. In DNA form, the CDR3 reads TGTGCCAGCTCACCCCCAGGGACAGGGATGAACACTGAAGCTTTCTTT.